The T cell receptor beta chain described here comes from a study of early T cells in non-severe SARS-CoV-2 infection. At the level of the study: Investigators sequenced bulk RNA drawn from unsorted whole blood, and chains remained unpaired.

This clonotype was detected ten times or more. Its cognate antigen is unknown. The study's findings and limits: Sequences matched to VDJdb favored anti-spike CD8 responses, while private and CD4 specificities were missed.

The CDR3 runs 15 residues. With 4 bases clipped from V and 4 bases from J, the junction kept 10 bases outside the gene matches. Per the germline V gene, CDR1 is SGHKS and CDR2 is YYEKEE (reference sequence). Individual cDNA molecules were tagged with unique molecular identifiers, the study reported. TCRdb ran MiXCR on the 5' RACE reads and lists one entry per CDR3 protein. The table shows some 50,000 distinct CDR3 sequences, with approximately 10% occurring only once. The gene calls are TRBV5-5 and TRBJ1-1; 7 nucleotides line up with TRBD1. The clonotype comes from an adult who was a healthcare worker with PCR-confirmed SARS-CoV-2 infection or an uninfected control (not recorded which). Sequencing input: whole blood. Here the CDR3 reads CASSTATGFVTEAFF. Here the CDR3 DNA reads TGTGCCAGCAGCACCGCGACAGGGTTTGTCACTGAAGCTTTCTTT.